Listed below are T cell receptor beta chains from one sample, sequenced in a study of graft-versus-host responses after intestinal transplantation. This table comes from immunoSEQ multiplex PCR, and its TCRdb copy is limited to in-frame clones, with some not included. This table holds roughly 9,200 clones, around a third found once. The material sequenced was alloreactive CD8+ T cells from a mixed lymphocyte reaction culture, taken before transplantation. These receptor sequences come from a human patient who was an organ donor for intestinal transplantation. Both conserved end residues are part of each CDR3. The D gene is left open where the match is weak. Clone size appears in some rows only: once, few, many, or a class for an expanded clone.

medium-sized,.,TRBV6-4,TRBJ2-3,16,TGTGCCAGCAGTGACTCTACCCTAGGAGGCACAGATACGCAGTATTTT,CASSDSTLGGTDTQYF
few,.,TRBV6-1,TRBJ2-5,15,TGTGCCAGCAGTGAACTGGGAGGTGGACAAGAGACCCAGTACTTC,CASSELGGGQETQYF
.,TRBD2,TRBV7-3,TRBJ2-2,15,TGTGCCAGCAGCCGGACTAGCGGGACCACCGGGGAGCTGTTTTTT,CASSRTSGTTGELFF
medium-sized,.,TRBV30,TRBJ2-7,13,TGTGCCTGGAGACAGGGCAGCTCCTACGAGCAGTACTTC,CAWRQGSSYEQYF
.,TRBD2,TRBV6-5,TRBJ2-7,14,TGTGCCAGCAGTGAAAGCGGGGGGTTCTACGAGCAGTACTTC,CASSESGGFYEQYF
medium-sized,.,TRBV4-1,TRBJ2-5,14,TGCGCCAGCAGCCAACTACTGCGGGGAGAGACCCAGTACTTC,CASSQLLRGETQYF
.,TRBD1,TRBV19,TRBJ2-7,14,TGTGCCAGTGGAGCCGGGACAGGGGCCTACGAGCAGTACTTC,CASGAGTGAYEQYF
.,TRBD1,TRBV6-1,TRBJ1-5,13,TGTGCCGGAACCTCGCAGGGGGGAGCGCCCCAGCATTTT,CAGTSQGGAPQHF
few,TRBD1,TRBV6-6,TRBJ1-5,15,TGTGCCAGCAGCCCCTCCGGGACAGGGTCTCAGCCCCAGCATTTT,CASSPSGTGSQPQHF
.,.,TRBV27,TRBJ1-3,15,TGTGCCAGCACCTCAGGAGCGGGGGTCGGAAACACCATATATTTT,CASTSGAGVGNTIYF
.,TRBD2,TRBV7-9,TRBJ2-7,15,TGTGCCAGCAGCTTCGCGGCGGGAGCTCTAGGCGAGCAGTACTTC,CASSFAAGALGEQYF
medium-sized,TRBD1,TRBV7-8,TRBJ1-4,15,TGTGCCAGCATCGCCGGACAGGGCATCAATGAAAAACTGTTTTTT,CASIAGQGINEKLFF
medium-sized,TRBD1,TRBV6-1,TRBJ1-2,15,TGTGCCAGCAGTGACCCTATGGGACAGAGTCATGGCTACACCTTC,CASSDPMGQSHGYTF
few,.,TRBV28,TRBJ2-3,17,TGTGCCAGCAGTTTAGGCTCGGCGGAAGGTCTCACAGATACGCAGTATTTT,CASSLGSAEGLTDTQYF
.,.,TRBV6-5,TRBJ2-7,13,TGTGCCAGCAGTTACGGACAGTCCTACGAGCAGTACTTC,CASSYGQSYEQYF
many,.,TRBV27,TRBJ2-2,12,TGTGCCAGCAGTCCCGCGGCCGGGGAGCTGTTTTTT,CASSPAAGELFF
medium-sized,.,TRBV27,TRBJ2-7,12,TGTGCCACCCCCCCCAGGGGCTACGAGCAGTACTTC,CATPPRGYEQYF
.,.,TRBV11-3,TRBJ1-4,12,TGTGCCAGCAGCCTCCCCGGTGAAAAACTGTTTTTT,CASSLPGEKLFF
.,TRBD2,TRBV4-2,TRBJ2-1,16,TGTGCCAGCAGCCAAGATAGCGGGGGGGCCTACAATGAGCAGTTCTTC,CASSQDSGGAYNEQFF
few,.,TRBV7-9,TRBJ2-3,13,TGTGCCAGCAGCTTCCCGACAGGTCCGTCGCAGTATTTT,CASSFPTGPSQYF
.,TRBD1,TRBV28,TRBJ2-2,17,TGTGCCAGCAGCAGGTGGACAGGGGCCTGGGGCACCGGGGAGCTGTTTTTT,CASSRWTGAWGTGELFF
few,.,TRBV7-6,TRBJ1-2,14,TGTGCCAGCAGCCCCGGGGCAGGGGAGTATGGCTACACCTTC,CASSPGAGEYGYTF
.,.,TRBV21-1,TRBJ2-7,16,TGTGCCAACCGCGGGAAATCTAGCGGGGGAATCTACGAGCAGTACTTC,CANRGKSSGGIYEQYF
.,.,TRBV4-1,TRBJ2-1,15,TGCGCCAGCAGCCAAAGTGGCCTAGGGGTCAGTGAGCAGTTCTTC,CASSQSGLGVSEQFF
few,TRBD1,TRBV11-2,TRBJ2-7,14,TGTGCCAGCAGCTTTGCTCAGGGGGCCTACGAGCAGTACTTC,CASSFAQGAYEQYF
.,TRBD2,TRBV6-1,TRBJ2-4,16,TGTGCCAGCAGTGAAGAGGCGCGGGAGGGCCTCCCTGATCAGTACTTC,CASSEEAREGLPDQYF
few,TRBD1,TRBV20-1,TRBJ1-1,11,TGCAGTGCTAGTAGGGACAGGAGGGCTTTCTTT,CSASRDRRAFF
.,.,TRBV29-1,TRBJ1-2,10,TGCAGCGTACGAGGGTATGGCTACACCTTC,CSVRGYGYTF
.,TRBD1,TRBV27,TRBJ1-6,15,TGTGCCAGCAGTGATACAGGGGGCCCTTATTCACCCCTCCACTTT,CASSDTGGPYSPLHF
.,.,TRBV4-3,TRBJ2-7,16,TGCGCCAGCAGCCCCCAGGGTCGGCAGCCTTTCCACGAGCAGTCCTTC,CASSPQGRQPFHEQSF
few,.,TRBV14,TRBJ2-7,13,TGTGCCAGCAGCCATCCCCCCTTCGTCGAGCAGTACTTC,CASSHPPFVEQYF
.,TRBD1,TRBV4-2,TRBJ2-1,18,TGTGCCAGCAGCCAAGTGCGTCGCCGGGACAGTTCTGACAATGAGCAGTTCTTC,CASSQVRRRDSSDNEQFF
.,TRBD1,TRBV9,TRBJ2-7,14,TGTGCCAGCAGCGAGGGGGACAGTCCCTACGAGCAGTACTTC,CASSEGDSPYEQYF
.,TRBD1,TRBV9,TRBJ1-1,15,TGTGCCAGCAGCGCCCCGGGACAGCAGAACACTGAAGCTTTCTTT,CASSAPGQQNTEAFF
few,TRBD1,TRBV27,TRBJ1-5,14,TGTGCCAGCAGTCTGACAGGGGAGAGGCAGCCCCAGCATTTT,CASSLTGERQPQHF
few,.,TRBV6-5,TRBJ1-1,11,TGTGCCAGCGGCAGGGTTTCCGAAGCTTTCTTT,CASGRVSEAFF
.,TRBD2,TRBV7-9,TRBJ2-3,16,TGTGCCAGCAGCTTAATATATAGGACTAGACGAGATACGCAGTATTTT,CASSLIYRTRRDTQYF
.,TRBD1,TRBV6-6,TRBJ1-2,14,TGTGCCAGCAGCTTGGGGACAGGGTGGTATGGCTACACCTTC,CASSLGTGWYGYTF
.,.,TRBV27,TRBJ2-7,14,TGTGCCAGCAGCTTCGGGACACCCTCCTACGAGCAGTACTTC,CASSFGTPSYEQYF
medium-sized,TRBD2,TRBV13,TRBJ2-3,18,TGTGCCAGCAGCTTCGGCGTAACAGCGGGAGGCTTCACAGATACGCAGTATTTT,CASSFGVTAGGFTDTQYF
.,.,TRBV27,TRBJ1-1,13,TGTGCCAGCAGTGAGAGAGGGAACACTGAAGCTTTCTTT,CASSERGNTEAFF
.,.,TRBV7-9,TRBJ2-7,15,TGTGCCAGCAGCCAAGAGAGTGGGAGCTCCTACGAGCAGTACTTC,CASSQESGSSYEQYF
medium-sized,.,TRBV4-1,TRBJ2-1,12,TGCGCCAGCAGCCAAGATTGGGTGAGGTTGGTCTTC,CASSQDWVRLVF
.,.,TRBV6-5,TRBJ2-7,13,TGTGCCACTGCACTGACACCTACCTACGAGCAGTACTTC,CATALTPTYEQYF
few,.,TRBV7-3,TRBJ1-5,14,TGTGCCAGCAGCTTAGGAGGGTTGGGTCAGCCCCAGCATTTT,CASSLGGLGQPQHF
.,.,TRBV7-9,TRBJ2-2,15,TGTGCCAGCAGCCAAGCCGGTAGGAACACCGGGGAGCTGTTTTTT,CASSQAGRNTGELFF
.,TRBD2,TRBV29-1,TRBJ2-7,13,TGCAGCGTGCAGGGGACTAGCTCCTACGAGCAGTACTTC,CSVQGTSSYEQYF
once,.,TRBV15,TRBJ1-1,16,TGTGCCACCAGCAGAGGTTTTCAGGGGTTGAACACTGAAGCTTTCTTT,CATSRGFQGLNTEAFF
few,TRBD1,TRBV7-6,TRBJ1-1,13,TGTGCCAGCAGCCTGGGACAGGGCGGGGAGGCTTTCTTT,CASSLGQGGEAFF
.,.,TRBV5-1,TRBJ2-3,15,TGCGCCAGCAGCTTGTGGGCGGGGGCCACAGATACGCAGTATTTT,CASSLWAGATDTQYF
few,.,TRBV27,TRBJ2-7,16,TGTGCCAGCAGTTCCGCCTCCCTACTAGCCCACTACGAGCAGTACTTC,CASSSASLLAHYEQYF
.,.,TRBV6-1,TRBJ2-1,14,TGTGCCAGCAGTCCGGGAAGCTCCTACAATGAGCAGTTCTTC,CASSPGSSYNEQFF
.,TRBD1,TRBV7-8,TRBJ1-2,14,TGTGCCAGCAGCTTTCGGGACAGCAACTATGGCTACACCTTC,CASSFRDSNYGYTF
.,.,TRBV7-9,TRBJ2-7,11,TGTGCCAGCAGCCCACTTGACGAGCAGTACTTC,CASSPLDEQYF